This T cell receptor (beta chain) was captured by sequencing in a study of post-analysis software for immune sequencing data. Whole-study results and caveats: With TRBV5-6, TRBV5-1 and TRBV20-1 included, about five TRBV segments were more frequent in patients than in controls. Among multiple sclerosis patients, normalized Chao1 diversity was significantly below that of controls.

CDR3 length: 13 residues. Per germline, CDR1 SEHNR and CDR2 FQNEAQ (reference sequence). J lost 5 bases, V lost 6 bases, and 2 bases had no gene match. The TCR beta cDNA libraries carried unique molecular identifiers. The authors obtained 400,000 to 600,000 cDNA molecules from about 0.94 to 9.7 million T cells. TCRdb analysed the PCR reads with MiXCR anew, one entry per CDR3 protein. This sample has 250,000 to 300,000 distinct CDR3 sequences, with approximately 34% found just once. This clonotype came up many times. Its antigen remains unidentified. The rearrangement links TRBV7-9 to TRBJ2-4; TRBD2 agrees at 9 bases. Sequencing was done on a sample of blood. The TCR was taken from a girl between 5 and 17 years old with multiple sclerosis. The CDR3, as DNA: TGTGCCAGCAGTAGACTAGCGGAAAACATTCAGTACTTC. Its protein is CASSRLAENIQYF.